This TCR beta chain was recorded in a study of beta chain features in type 1 diabetes. Whole-study findings and limits: Any PCR bias toward short templates would affect both groups alike. Significant though moderate, a shortening of TCRB CDR3s appeared in all four CD4+ subsets of Type 1 diabetes patients.

Donors contributed one heparinised blood draw apiece, averaging roughly 100 mL. On this clone itself: Its antigen is unidentified.

Of the isolated RNA, all was reverse transcribed, and so the sequenced material was expressed TCRB transcripts. Assay used: immunoSEQ multiplex PCR; TCRdb lists only in-frame clones, some missing. The sample contains about 700,000 clones, over 10% of which appear only once. The V end lost 0 bases, the J end lost 7 bases, and 21 bases lay between the germline ends. Germline CDR1 is KGHSH and CDR2 is LQKENI. CDR3 length: 17 amino acids. The chain employs TRBV18 and TRBJ2-5; no clear D gene. Material for sequencing was naive CD4+ T cells from blood. This TCR was recovered from a man aged 18 to 30 with type 1 diabetes. Written as DNA, the CDR3 is TGTGCCAGCTCACCACCGAACGTGGCAGCCGTCGTGGGGACCCAGTACTTC. Protein sequence: CASSPPNVAAVVGTQYF.